This T cell receptor (beta chain) is from a study of human thymus T cells. As to this clone: As yet, its antigen is unknown.

The CDR3 length is 14 residues. Germline V lookup: CDR1 SEHNR, CDR2 FQNEAQ (reference sequence). V lost 5 bases to trimming and J lost 6 bases; unmatched junction nucleotides: 9. Findings of the study overall: The related literature has documented a marked overlap of thymic repertoires among unrelated individuals.

This table comes from immunoSEQ multiplex PCR, and its TCRdb copy is limited to in-frame clones, with some not included. The sample yields about 78,000 clones, roughly 96% seen once. Thymus tissue was removed during corrective cardiac surgery. Sequencing input: thymus tissue. The rearrangement links TRBV7-9 to TRBJ2-7, with TRBD2 identical over 8 bases. This TCR was recovered from a boy under two years old with a congenital heart defect but otherwise immunologically healthy. CDR3 in amino acids: CASSLGLAFPEQYF. CDR3 nucleotide sequence: TGTGCCAGCAGCCTAGGACTAGCCTTCCCCGAGCAGTACTTC. The full variable domain, in which reference TRBV7-9 and TRBJ2-7 provide the parts outside the CDR3, is DTGVSQNPRHKITKRGQNVTFRCDPISEHNRLYWYRQTLGQGPEFLTYFQNEAQLEKSRLLSDRFSAERPKGSFSTLEIQRTEQGDSAMYLCASSLGLAFPEQYFGPGTRLTVT.